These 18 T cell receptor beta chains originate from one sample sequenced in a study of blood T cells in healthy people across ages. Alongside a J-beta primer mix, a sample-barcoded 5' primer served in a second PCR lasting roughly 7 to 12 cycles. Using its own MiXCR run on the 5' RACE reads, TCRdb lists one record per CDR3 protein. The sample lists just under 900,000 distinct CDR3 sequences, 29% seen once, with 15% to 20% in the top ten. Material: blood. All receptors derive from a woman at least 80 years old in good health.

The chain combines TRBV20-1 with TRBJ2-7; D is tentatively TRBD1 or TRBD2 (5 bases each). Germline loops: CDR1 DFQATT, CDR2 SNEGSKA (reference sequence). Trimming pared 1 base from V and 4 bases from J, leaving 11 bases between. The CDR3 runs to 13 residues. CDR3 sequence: CSARGRREYEQYF. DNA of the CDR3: TGCAGTGCTAGAGGCCGCAGGGAGTACGAGCAGTACTTC.

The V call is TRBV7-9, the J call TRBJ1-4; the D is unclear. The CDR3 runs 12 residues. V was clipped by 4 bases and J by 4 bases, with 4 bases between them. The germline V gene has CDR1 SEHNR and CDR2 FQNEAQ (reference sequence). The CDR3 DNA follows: TGTGCCAGCAGCTCCAGTAATGAAAAACTGTTTTTT. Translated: CASSSSNEKLFF.

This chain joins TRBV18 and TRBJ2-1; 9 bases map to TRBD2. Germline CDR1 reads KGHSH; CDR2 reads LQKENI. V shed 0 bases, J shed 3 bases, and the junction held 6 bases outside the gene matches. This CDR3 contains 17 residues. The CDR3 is CASSPPLAGVHYNEQFF. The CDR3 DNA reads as TGTGCCAGCTCACCACCTTTAGCGGGGGTTCACTACAATGAGCAGTTCTTC. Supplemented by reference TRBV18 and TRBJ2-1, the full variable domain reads NAGVMQNPRHLVRRRGQEARLRCSPMKGHSHVYWYRQLPEEGLKFMVYLQKENIIDESGMPKERFSAEFPKEGPSILRIQQVVRGDSAAYFCASSPPLAGVHYNEQFFGPGTRLTVL.

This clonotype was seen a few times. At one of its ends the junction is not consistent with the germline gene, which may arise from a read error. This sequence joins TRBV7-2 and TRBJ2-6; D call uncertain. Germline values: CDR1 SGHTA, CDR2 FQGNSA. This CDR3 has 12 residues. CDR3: CASSLGNHVRTF. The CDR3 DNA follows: TGTGCCAGCAGCTTAGGGAACCACGTCCGGACTTTC. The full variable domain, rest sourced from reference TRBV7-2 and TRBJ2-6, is GAGVSQSPSNKVTEKGKDVELRCDPISGHTALYWYRQSLGQGLEFLIYFQGNSAPDKSGLPSDRFSAERTGGSVSTLTIQRTQQEDSAVYLCASSLGNHVRTFGAGSRLTVL.

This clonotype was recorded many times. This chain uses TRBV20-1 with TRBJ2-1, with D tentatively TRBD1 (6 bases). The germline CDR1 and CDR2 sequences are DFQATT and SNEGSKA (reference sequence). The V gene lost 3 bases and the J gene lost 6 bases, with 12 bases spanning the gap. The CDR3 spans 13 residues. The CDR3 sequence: CSASSRRGNEQFF. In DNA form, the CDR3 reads TGCAGTGCTAGTTCTCGCAGGGGCAATGAGCAGTTCTTC.

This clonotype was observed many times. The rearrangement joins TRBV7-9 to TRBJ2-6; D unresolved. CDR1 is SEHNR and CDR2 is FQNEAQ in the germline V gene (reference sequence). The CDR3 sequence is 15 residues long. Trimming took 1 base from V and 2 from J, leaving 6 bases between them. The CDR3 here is CASSLDSAGANVLTF. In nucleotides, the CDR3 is TGTGCCAGCAGCTTAGACAGTGCTGGGGCCAACGTCCTGACTTTC.

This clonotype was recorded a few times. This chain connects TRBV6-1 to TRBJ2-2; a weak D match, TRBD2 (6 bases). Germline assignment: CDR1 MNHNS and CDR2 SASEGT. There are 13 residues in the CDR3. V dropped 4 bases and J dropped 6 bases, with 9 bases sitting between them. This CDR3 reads CASSGPGAGELFF. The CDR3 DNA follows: TGTGCCAGCAGTGGTCCGGGGGCCGGGGAGCTGTTTTTT.

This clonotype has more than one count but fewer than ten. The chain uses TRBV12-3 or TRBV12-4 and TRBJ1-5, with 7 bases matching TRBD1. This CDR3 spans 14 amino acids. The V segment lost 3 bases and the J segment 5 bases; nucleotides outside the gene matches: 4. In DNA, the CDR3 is TGTGCCAGCAGTTTCGTTACAGGGGATCAGCCCCAGCATTTT. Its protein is CASSFVTGDQPQHF.

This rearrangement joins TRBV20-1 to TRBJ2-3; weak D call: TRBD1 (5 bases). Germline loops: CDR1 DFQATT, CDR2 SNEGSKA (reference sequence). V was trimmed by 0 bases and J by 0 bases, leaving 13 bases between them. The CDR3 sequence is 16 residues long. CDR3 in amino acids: CSARDRGPSSTDTQYF. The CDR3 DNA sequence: TGCAGTGCTAGAGATAGGGGCCCGTCTAGCACAGATACGCAGTATTTT.

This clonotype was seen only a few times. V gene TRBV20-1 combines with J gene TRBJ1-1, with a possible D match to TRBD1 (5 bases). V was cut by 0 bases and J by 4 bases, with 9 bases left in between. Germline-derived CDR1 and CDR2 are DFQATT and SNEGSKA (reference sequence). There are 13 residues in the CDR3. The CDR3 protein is CSARDAGGTEAFF. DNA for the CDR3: TGCAGTGCTAGAGATGCGGGGGGCACTGAAGCTTTCTTT.

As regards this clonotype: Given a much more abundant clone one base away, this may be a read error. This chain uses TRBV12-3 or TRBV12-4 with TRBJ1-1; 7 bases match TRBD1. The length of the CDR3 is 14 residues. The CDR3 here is CASSDRAGNIEAFF. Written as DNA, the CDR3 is TGTGCCAGCAGTGACAGGGCGGGGAACATTGAAGCTTTCTTT.

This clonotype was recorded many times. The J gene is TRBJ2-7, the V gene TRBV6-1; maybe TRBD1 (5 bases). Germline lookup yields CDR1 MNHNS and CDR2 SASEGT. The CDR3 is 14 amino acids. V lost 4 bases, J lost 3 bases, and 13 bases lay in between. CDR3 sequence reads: CASSGQGVVYEQYF. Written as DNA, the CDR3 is TGTGCCAGCAGTGGGCAGGGTGTCGTCTACGAGCAGTACTTC.

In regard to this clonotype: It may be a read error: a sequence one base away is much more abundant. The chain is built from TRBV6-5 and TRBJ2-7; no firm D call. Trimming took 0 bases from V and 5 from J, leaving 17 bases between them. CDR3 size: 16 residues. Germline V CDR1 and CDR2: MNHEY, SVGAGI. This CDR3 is CASSYSRNLGWHEQYF. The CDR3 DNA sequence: TGTGCCAGCAGTTACTCGAGGAACCTTGGGTGGCACGAGCAGTACTTC.

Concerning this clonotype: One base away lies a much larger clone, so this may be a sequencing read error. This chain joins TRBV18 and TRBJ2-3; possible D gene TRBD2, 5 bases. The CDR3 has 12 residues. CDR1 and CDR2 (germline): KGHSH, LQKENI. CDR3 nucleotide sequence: TGTGCCAGCTCACCTTTCGGGGATACGCAGTGTTTT. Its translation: CASSPFGDTQCF.

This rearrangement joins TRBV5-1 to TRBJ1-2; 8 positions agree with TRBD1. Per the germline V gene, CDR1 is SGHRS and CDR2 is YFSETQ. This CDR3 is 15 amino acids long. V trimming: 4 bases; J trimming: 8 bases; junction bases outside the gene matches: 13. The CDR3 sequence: CASSLKTGEVTGYTF. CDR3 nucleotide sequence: TGCGCCAGCAGCCTTAAGACAGGGGAGGTTACAGGCTACACCTTC.

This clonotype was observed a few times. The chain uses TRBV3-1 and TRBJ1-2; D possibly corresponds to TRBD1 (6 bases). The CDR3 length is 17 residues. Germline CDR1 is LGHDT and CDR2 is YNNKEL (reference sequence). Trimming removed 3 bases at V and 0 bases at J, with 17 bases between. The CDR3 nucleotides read TGTGCCAGCAGCCACCCCGGGGGGCGGGCAGCTAACTATGGCTACACCTTC. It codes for CASSHPGGRAANYGYTF.

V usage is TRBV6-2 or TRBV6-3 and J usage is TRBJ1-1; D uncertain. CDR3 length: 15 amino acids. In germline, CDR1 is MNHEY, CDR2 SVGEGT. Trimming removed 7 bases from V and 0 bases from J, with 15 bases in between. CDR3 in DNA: TGTGCCAGCACCCAAAGGCAGCTCATGAACACTGAAGCTTTCTTT. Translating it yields CASTQRQLMNTEAFF.

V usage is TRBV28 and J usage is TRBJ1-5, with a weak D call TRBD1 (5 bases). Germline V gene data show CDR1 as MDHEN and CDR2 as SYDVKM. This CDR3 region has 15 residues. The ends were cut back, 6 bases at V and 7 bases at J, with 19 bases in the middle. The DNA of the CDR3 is TGTGCCAGCAGGTTGACAGTCGGGATCGGGCAGCCCCAGCATTTT. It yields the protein CASRLTVGIGQPQHF.